The 13 T cell receptor beta chains presented below share a single source sample, sequenced in a study of blood T cell repertoires in COVID-19. Assay: immunoSEQ multiplex PCR; the TCRdb copy retains only in-frame clones and omits some. The sample carries 140,000 to 150,000 clones, over 80% recorded once. What was sequenced was peripheral blood. Every receptor here comes from a man aged 25 to 40 with COVID-19, enrolled during active disease.

V gene TRBV15 combines with J gene TRBJ2-2; D might be TRBD1 (6 bases). The CDR3 runs to 15 residues. V lost 3 bases and J lost 4, with 12 bases in between. Germline V gene sequence: CDR1 LNHNV, CDR2 YYDKDF (reference sequence). CDR3 loop: CATSRTGAITGELFF. As DNA, the CDR3 is TGTGCCACCAGCAGGACAGGCGCCATCACCGGGGAGCTGTTTTTT.

V gene TRBV7-2 combines with J gene TRBJ1-4; D gene unclear. V was clipped by 5 bases and J by 4 bases, with 8 bases between them. The CDR3 has 13 residues. Germline V lookup: CDR1 SGHTA, CDR2 FQGNSA. The CDR3 DNA reads TGTGCCAGCAGCCCAGGAAATAATGAAAAACTGTTTTTT. Protein product: CASSPGNNEKLFF.

This clone appeared a single time. The chain combines TRBV7-2 with TRBJ2-3; 11 nucleotides match TRBD2. The V gene's germline CDR1 is SGHTA and CDR2 FQGNSA. With 5 bases clipped from V and 8 bases from J, the junction kept 9 bases outside the gene matches. This CDR3 contains 15 residues. DNA of the CDR3: TGTGCCAGCAGCCCAGATAGCGGGAGGGCGGGTACGCAGTATTTT. Translated, it gives CASSPDSGRAGTQYF.

The chain combines TRBV30 with TRBJ2-2; TRBD1 matches at 8 bases. V lost 6 bases to trimming and J lost 1 base; unmatched junction nucleotides: 13. Germline values: CDR1 GTSNPN, CDR2 SVGIG (reference sequence). This CDR3 is built from 17 residues. The CDR3 spells CACFHLLGQGNTGELFF. For the CDR3, the DNA is TGTGCCTGTTTTCACCTCCTAGGACAGGGGAACACCGGGGAGCTGTTTTTT.

The chain carries TRBV19 and TRBJ2-1, with 10 bases identical to TRBD1. The CDR3 extends over 14 amino acids. Germline CDR1 is LNHDA and CDR2 is SQIVND (reference sequence). J was trimmed by 10 bases and V by 3 bases; bases with no gene match: 6. The CDR3 DNA follows: TGTGCCAGTAGTATCGGACAGGGGGTAGGAGAGCAGTTCTTC. It codes for CASSIGQGVGEQFF. The full variable domain, completed using reference TRBV19 and TRBJ2-1, is DGGITQSPKYLFRKEGQNVTLSCEQNLNHDAMYWYRQDPGQGLRLIYYSQIVNDFQKGDIAEGYSVSREKKESFPLTVTSAQKNPTAFYLCASSIGQGVGEQFFGPGTRLTVL.

The J gene is TRBJ1-3, the V gene TRBV27; D remains unclear. CDR3 length: 13 amino acids. Germline CDR1 and CDR2: MNHEY and SMNVEV (reference sequence). V was clipped by 5 bases and J by 1 base, with 6 bases between them. CDR3: CASSPTSGNTIYF. CDR3 coding DNA: TGTGCCAGCAGTCCCACTTCTGGAAACACCATATATTTT.

The rearrangement joins TRBV6-6 to TRBJ2-7; D gene ambiguous. Germline CDR1 is MNHNY and CDR2 is SVGAGI (reference sequence). Trimming shortened V by 2 bases and J by 3 bases, and 8 bases separated the two germline ends. The CDR3 has 13 residues. This CDR3 reads CASSYAQYYEQYF. As DNA, the CDR3 is TGTGCCAGCAGTTACGCTCAGTACTACGAGCAGTACTTC.

The chain has TRBV12-5 and TRBJ1-6; D is undetermined. The germline V gene has CDR1 LGHNT and CDR2 FRNRAP. The CDR3 spans 17 residues. V lost 1 base and J lost 9, with 19 bases in between. In nucleotides, the CDR3 is TGTGCTAGTGGTTTGGCCACATCCTCCGGGTTGGTTTCACCCCTCCACTTT. The encoded protein is CASGLATSSGLVSPLHF.

The V gene is TRBV2, the J gene TRBJ1-1; no clear D. Germline CDR1 and CDR2: SNHLY and FYNNEI. CDR3 length: 13 amino acids. The CDR3 region is CANTLQKNTEAFF. CDR3 nucleotide sequence: TGTGCAAACACCCTACAGAAGAACACTGAAGCTTTCTTT.

V usage is TRBV11-2 and J usage is TRBJ2-5; D is unresolved. The CDR3 contains 14 residues. From germline, CDR1 is SGHAT and CDR2 FQNNGV. V lost 0 bases and J 5 bases, leaving 10 bases between the germline ends. The CDR3 sequence is CASSLDPRVETQYF. CDR3 nucleotide sequence: TGTGCCAGCAGCTTAGACCCCCGTGTGGAGACCCAGTACTTC.

The V and J genes are TRBV4-3 and TRBJ1-2; D is uncertain. Trimming removed 1 base at V and 4 bases at J, with 10 bases between. The CDR3 length is 14 residues. The V gene's germline CDR1 is LGHNA and CDR2 YSLEER. CDR3 DNA sequence: TGCGCCAGCAGCCAAGCTGGCTTTATCTATGGCTACACCTTC. Amino acids: CASSQAGFIYGYTF.

The table lists this clone with a count of one. The chain couples TRBV7-9 to TRBJ2-3; 7 bases are shared with TRBD2. The germline V gene has CDR1 SEHNR and CDR2 FQNEAQ (reference sequence). The CDR3 length is 15 residues. V trimming: 5 bases; J trimming: 13 bases; junction bases outside the gene matches: 18. The CDR3: CASSRVAGGKGEKYF. The CDR3 DNA sequence: TGTGCCAGCAGCCGTGTAGCGGGTGGAAAGGGTGAGAAGTATTTT.

The CDR3 coding sequence is TGTGCCAGCAGCTTAGTATACGGGGATCACACTGAAGCTTTCTTT. Translation: CASSLVYGDHTEAFF. J is TRBJ1-1 and V is TRBV7-9; D uncertain. Trimming pared 1 base from V and 3 bases from J, leaving 12 bases between. CDR1 is SEHNR, CDR2 FQNEAQ, per germline (reference sequence). The CDR3 is made up of 15 amino acids.